The next 13 T cell receptor beta chains were all read from a single sample in a study of blood T cells in healthy people across ages. Alongside a J-beta primer mix, a sample-barcoded 5' primer served in a second PCR lasting about 7 to 11 cycles. Each CDR3 protein gets one entry after TCRdb re-called the 5' RACE reads with MiXCR. The table includes about 540,000 distinct CDR3 sequences, about 24% detected once. The sample was also reused in another study, on T cells of mothers and their children.

The specimen sequenced was blood. These receptors all stem from a boy younger than 18 in good health.

This clonotype was counted between two and nine times. The chain recombines TRBV12-3 or TRBV12-4 with TRBJ1-2; 7 bases line up with TRBD1. V dropped 2 bases and J dropped 5; count of bases not matched to a gene: 2. The CDR3 extends over 13 amino acids. DNA for the CDR3: TGTGCCAGCAGTTTAAGGGGGCAGTATGGCTACACCTTC. Protein product: CASSLRGQYGYTF.

The J gene is TRBJ2-5, the V gene TRBV4-1, with 10 bases fitting TRBD2. The J call may be wrong; the DNA end is better matched by TRBJ2-1. CDR3 length: 15 amino acids. Germline CDR1 and CDR2: MGHRA and YSYEKL. The CDR3 DNA is TGCGCCAGCAGCCTCGGGACTAGCGCAAACAATGAGCAGTTCTTC. Its translation: CASSLGTSANNEQFF.

This clonotype showed up just a few times. The CDR3 reads CASSTTLGPYEQYF. The CDR3 DNA sequence: TGTGCCAGCAGCACTACGTTAGGGCCCTACGAGCAGTACTTC. The rearrangement uses TRBV6-6 and TRBJ2-7; D gene ambiguous. With 6 bases removed from V and 2 bases from J, the gap between germline ends came to 14 bases. This CDR3 is built from 14 residues. Per the germline V gene, CDR1 is MNHNY and CDR2 is SVGAGI (reference sequence).

V usage is TRBV4-1 and J usage is TRBJ2-5, with 14 positions matching TRBD2. From germline, CDR1 is MGHRA and CDR2 YSYEKL. This CDR3 region has 18 residues. The V and J ends lost 3 bases and 1 base, in that order; junction bases with no gene match: 7. The CDR3 reads CASSQDQTSGRGQETQYF. The CDR3 DNA reads TGCGCCAGCAGCCAGGACCAGACTAGCGGGAGGGGCCAAGAGACCCAGTACTTC.

The CDR3 region is CASSRGGAPEKLFF. CDR3 in DNA: TGTGCCAGCAGCCGCGGGGGCGCCCCGGAAAAACTGTTTTTT. This chain uses TRBV7-9 with TRBJ1-4; D is perhaps TRBD1 (6 bases). Trimming removed 5 bases at V and 8 bases at J, with 15 bases between. The CDR3 runs 14 residues. From germline, CDR1 is SEHNR and CDR2 FQNEAQ (reference sequence).

The J gene is TRBJ1-4, the V gene TRBV28, with D tentatively TRBD1 (5 bases). This CDR3 has 15 amino acids. V lost 6 bases, J lost 5 bases, and 16 bases lay in between. CDR1 MDHEN and CDR2 SYDVKM come from the germline V gene. CDR3 nucleotides: TGTGCCAGCAGGAAATGGGGACGGTTGAATGAAAAACTGTTTTTT. Encoded protein: CASRKWGRLNEKLFF. The variable domain in full, with the rest retrieved from reference TRBV28 and TRBJ1-4, is DVKVTQSSRYLVKRTGEKVFLECVQDMDHENMFWYRQDPGLGLRLIYFSYDVKMKEKGDIPEGYSVSREKKERFSLILESASTNQTSMYLCASRKWGRLNEKLFFGSGTQLSVL.

The J gene is TRBJ2-7, the V gene TRBV20-1; unclear D gene. Trimming removed 3 bases at V and 1 base at J, with 13 bases between. CDR1 DFQATT and CDR2 SNEGSKA come from the germline V gene (reference sequence). This CDR3 is 14 amino acids long. The CDR3 here is CSASLTFPSYEQYF. The CDR3 DNA follows: TGCAGTGCTAGTTTAACATTTCCATCCTACGAGCAGTACTTC.

There are a few counts of this clonotype. Here the CDR3 DNA reads TGTGCCAGTAGCGGGGGAGACACAGATACGCAGTATTTT. Its protein product is CASSGGDTDTQYF. The chain uses TRBV6-2 or TRBV6-3 and TRBJ2-3; the match to TRBD2 covers 9 bases. CDR1 is MNHEY and CDR2 is SVGEGT in the germline V gene. CDR3 length: 13 residues. Losses at the gene ends were 9 bases for V and 2 bases for J; bases not matched to a gene: 3.

The chain couples TRBV18 to TRBJ2-1, with TRBD2 matching 15 bases. V trimming: 3 bases; J trimming: 9 bases; junction bases outside the gene matches: 6. Germline V gene sequence: CDR1 KGHSH, CDR2 LQKENI. CDR3 length: 16 amino acids. CDR3 in amino acids: CASSPGTSGGPTEQFF. In nucleotides, the CDR3 is TGTGCCAGCTCACCTGGGACTAGCGGGGGGCCAACTGAGCAGTTCTTC.

In this sample, this clonotype turned up a few times. CDR3 bases: TGCGCCAGCAGCTCTGAGGCGGGTTCAAGGGGCGAGCAGTACTTC. It translates to CASSSEAGSRGEQYF. This chain links TRBV5-1 with TRBJ2-7, with D perhaps TRBD1 or TRBD2 (5 bases each). With 3 bases removed from V and 6 bases from J, the gap between germline ends came to 19 bases. The germline gives CDR1 SGHRS, CDR2 YFSETQ. The CDR3 consists of 15 residues.

This clonotype has a handful of counts. Compared with germline, one end of the junction differs, possibly owing to a read error. This chain links TRBV15 with TRBJ1-2, with 7 bases matching TRBD1. The CDR3 extends over 13 amino acids. Germline V gives CDR1 LNHNV, CDR2 YYDKDF (reference sequence). CDR3 sequence (DNA): TGTGCCACCAGCAGAGCTAATGACAGGGCTCGACTTTTC. Amino acids: CATSRANDRARLF.

This chain connects TRBV28 to TRBJ2-2; D ambiguous. CDR1 is MDHEN and CDR2 is SYDVKM in the germline V gene. V was shortened by 5 bases and J by 4 bases, with 8 bases between the two germline ends. The CDR3 has 13 amino acids. The CDR3 DNA reads TGTGCCAGCAGTGACCTGGCCACCGGGGAGCTGTTTTTT. Its protein product is CASSDLATGELFF.

This clonotype was observed a handful of times. The V call is TRBV29-1, the J call TRBJ2-7; 7 nucleotides match TRBD2. The CDR3 has 15 residues. The ends lost 6 bases at V and 0 bases at J; junction bases unmatched: 11. Germline CDR1 is SQVTM and CDR2 is ANQGSEA. CDR3 in DNA: TGCAGCGTCCTGGGACCAGCGGGATCCTCCTACGAGCAGTACTTC. It translates to CSVLGPAGSSYEQYF.